This T cell receptor (beta chain) was obtained from a study of T cells in Graves' hyperthyroidism and ophthalmopathy. Regarding the study as a whole: Peripheral blood also featured most of the thyroid clonotypes expanded above 0.001.

Only a few counts were recorded for this clonotype. Antigen unknown. CDR3 size: 13 residues. V lost 7 bases, J lost 4 bases, and 13 bases lay in between. Patients aged 18 to 65 had newly diagnosed hyperthyroidism that had lasted under 2 months. Diagnoses were made from clinical symptoms, serum measures (thyroxine and TRAb), thyroid ultrasound and orbital computed tomography. Template material for amplifying TCR beta CDR3 regions consisted of RNA transcripts. When the TCR CDR3 underwent first-round RT-PCR, the HTBI primer set was used. In TCRdb, the multiplex PCR reads were re-called with MiXCR into one record per CDR3 protein. The table includes around 340,000 distinct CDR3 sequences, 16% detected once.

The chain recombines TRBV12-3 or TRBV12-4 with TRBJ1-2; D unresolved. The source of this sequence is a man under 40 with Graves' hyperthyroidism. The sequencing input was blood. CDR3 nucleotides: TGTGCCAGCACCCTTTCGGGAGTCTATGGCTACACCTTC. This codes for CASTLSGVYGYTF.